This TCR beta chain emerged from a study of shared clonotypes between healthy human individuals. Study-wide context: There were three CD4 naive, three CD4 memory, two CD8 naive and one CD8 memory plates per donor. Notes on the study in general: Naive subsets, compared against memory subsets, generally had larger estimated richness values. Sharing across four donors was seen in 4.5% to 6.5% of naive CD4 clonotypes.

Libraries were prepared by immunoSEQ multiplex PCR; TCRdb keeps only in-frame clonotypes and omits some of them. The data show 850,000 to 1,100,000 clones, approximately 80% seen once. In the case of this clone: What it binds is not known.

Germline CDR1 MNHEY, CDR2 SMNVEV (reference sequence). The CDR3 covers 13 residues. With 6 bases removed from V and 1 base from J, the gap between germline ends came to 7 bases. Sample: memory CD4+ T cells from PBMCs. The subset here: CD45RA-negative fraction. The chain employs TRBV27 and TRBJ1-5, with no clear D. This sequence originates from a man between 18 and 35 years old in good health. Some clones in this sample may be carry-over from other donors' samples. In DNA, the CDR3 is TGTGCCAGCAGCACACAGAGCAATCAGCCCCAGCATTTT. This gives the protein CASSTQSNQPQHF.